This TCR beta chain came from a study of CD8+CD57+ T cells in acquired aplastic anemia. Study overall: On average, healthy donors gave around 10 million reads for CD4+ cells.

Study conclusions and caveats: Patients and controls shared 25 to 30 CD8+ CDR3 sequences, which appeared highly expressed in patients and within their immunodominant clones.

According to the study, genomic DNA was the template for TCR beta VDJ and CDR3 profiling. TCRdb passed the reads through MiXCR, listing each CDR3 protein once. The table includes approximately 380,000 distinct CDR3 sequences, just under 70% detected once. This CDR3 comprises 14 residues. Per the germline V gene, CDR1 is SGDLS and CDR2 is YYNGEE. J lost 16 bases, V lost 4 bases, and 17 bases had no gene match. This clonotype was recorded once. Antigen specificity is unknown. J is TRBJ1-5 and V is TRBV9; TRBD1 aligns across 7 bases. The sequenced sample was sorted CD4+, CD8+, or CD8+CD57+ T cells (not recorded which) from PBMCs. This receptor was taken from a human donor in good health, serving as a control. In DNA, the CDR3 is TGTGCCAGCAGCCCACGGCCAGGGGGTACGTGGCTACATTTT. This encodes CASSPRPGGTWLHF.